These 17 T cell receptor beta chains share one sample of origin, sequenced in a study of blood T cell repertoires in COVID-19. The table came from immunoSEQ multiplex PCR; TCRdb's copy has only in-frame clones and leaves some out. The table lists about 260,000 clones, approximately 80% of them singletons. The specimen sequenced was peripheral blood. These receptors all come from a man aged 55 to 70 with acute or convalescent COVID-19.

J is TRBJ2-3 and V is TRBV11-1; 7 bases line up with TRBD2. The CDR3 is 15 residues long. Germline-derived CDR1 and CDR2 are SGHAT and FQDESV (reference sequence). J gave up 8 bases and V 4 bases, and 12 bases lay outside the gene matches. This CDR3 reads CASSSRPVASGTQYF. The CDR3 DNA reads as TGTGCCAGCAGCTCTAGGCCCGTGGCTAGCGGTACGCAGTATTTT.

The CDR3 DNA follows: TGTGCCAGCAATCTAGGGAGCTCTGGAAACACCATATATTTT. Residues: CASNLGSSGNTIYF. J is TRBJ1-3 and V is TRBV6-5; D is ambiguous. The germline V gene encodes CDR1 MNHEY and CDR2 SVGAGI. The CDR3 sequence is 14 residues long. The germline V and J ends were trimmed by 7 bases and 0 bases, with 10 bases remaining between them.

The V and J genes are TRBV5-1 and TRBJ2-2, with D uncertain. Trimming stripped 9 bases from V and 6 bases from J, with 12 bases between. From germline, CDR1 is SGHRS and CDR2 YFSETQ. This CDR3 comprises 12 residues. The CDR3 here is CATPTPAGELFF. The CDR3 DNA reads TGCGCCACCCCAACCCCGGCCGGGGAGCTGTTTTTT.

J is TRBJ2-7 and V is TRBV6-5; 10 bases line up with TRBD2. After removal of 8 bases from V and 6 bases from J, the junction contained 4 bases not matched to a gene. This CDR3 spans 12 amino acids. From germline, CDR1 is MNHEY and CDR2 SVGAGI. In DNA, the CDR3 is TGTGCCAGCCAGCGGGGGGGCCGCGAGCAGTACTTC. This codes for CASQRGGREQYF.

This clone was detected only a few times. V and J are TRBV4-2 and TRBJ1-5, with 9 bases identical to TRBD1. The CDR3 length is 17 residues. J was trimmed by 6 bases and V by 2 bases; bases with no gene match: 11. Germline V gene sequence: CDR1 LGHNA, CDR2 YNFKEQ. This CDR3 reads CASSQTKPGTGIQPQHF. DNA of the CDR3: TGTGCCAGCAGCCAAACTAAACCCGGGACAGGGATTCAGCCCCAGCATTTT.

The chain has TRBV5-8 and TRBJ2-4; D is unclear. The CDR3 consists of 11 residues. Looked up from germline, CDR1 is SGHTS and CDR2 is YDEGEE. Trimming left V 2 bases short and J 9 bases short, with 6 bases between. CDR3 amino acids: CASSFLSIQYF. The CDR3 coding sequence is TGTGCCAGCAGCTTCTTGAGCATTCAGTACTTC.

The chain joins TRBV9 to TRBJ2-2, with a possible D match to TRBD2 (6 bases). Germline CDR1 and CDR2: SGDLS and YYNGEE. V gave up 0 bases and J gave up 5 bases, with 14 bases separating them. This CDR3 is 16 amino acids long. The CDR3 protein is CASSVADGSGTGELFF. As DNA, the CDR3 is TGTGCCAGCAGCGTAGCTGACGGGAGTGGTACCGGGGAGCTGTTTTTT. Based on the CDR3 plus reference TRBV9 and TRBJ2-2, the full variable domain is DSGVTQTPKHLITATGQRVTLRCSPRSGDLSVYWYQQSLDQGLQFLIQYYNGEERAKGNILERFSAQQFPDLHSELNLSSLELGDSALYFCASSVADGSGTGELFFGEGSRLTVL.

This clone was seen a handful of times. CDR3 coding DNA: TGTGCCAGCAGCCAAGGTGGCAGGGACGAGCAGTACTTC. It specifies CASSQGGRDEQYF. This chain uses TRBV4-2 with TRBJ2-7; TRBD1 is a possible D gene (5 bases). Germline V lookup: CDR1 LGHNA, CDR2 YNFKEQ. The CDR3 length is 13 residues. Trimming took off 1 base at V and 5 bases at J, with 9 bases between the two ends.

The chain couples TRBV27 to TRBJ1-6; 7 bases match TRBD1. The V gene's germline CDR1 is MNHEY and CDR2 SMNVEV (reference sequence). J was trimmed by 14 bases and V by 6 bases; bases with no gene match: 19. This CDR3 contains 16 residues. CDR3 amino acids: CASSLSGDSFLAALHF. The CDR3 DNA reads TGTGCCAGCAGCCTCTCGGGGGACAGTTTCTTAGCGGCCCTCCACTTT.

The V gene is TRBV6-6, the J gene TRBJ2-5; TRBD1 matches at 7 bases. The CDR3 is made up of 13 amino acids. The V and J ends lost 7 bases and 5 bases, in that order; junction bases with no gene match: 7. CDR1 and CDR2 from the germline V gene are MNHNY and SVGAGI (reference sequence). The CDR3 DNA follows: TGTGCCAGCAACAGGGGAAATCACGAGACCCAGTACTTC. This encodes CASNRGNHETQYF.

The V call is TRBV18, the J call TRBJ2-1; D may be TRBD1 (6 bases). The CDR3 runs 18 residues. Germline CDR1 and CDR2: KGHSH and LQKENI. V dropped 2 bases and J dropped 4 bases, with 21 bases sitting between them. The DNA of the CDR3 is TGTGCCAGCTCACCAAACCGGGTTGGAACAGGGTCGTACAATGAGCAGTTCTTC. It encodes CASSPNRVGTGSYNEQFF.

This clone was seen more than once but under ten times. The chain is built from TRBV28 and TRBJ2-7, with TRBD1 matching over 10 bases. After removal of 5 bases from V and 3 bases from J, the junction contained 7 bases not matched to a gene. Germline V CDR1 and CDR2: MDHEN, SYDVKM. This CDR3 has 15 amino acids. The CDR3 nucleotides are TGTGCCAGCAGTCCACGACAGGGGGCTGACTACGAGCAGTACTTC. This sequence encodes CASSPRQGADYEQYF.

The chain has TRBV19 and TRBJ2-7; TRBD2 matches at 9 bases. CDR3 length: 17 residues. J gave up 5 bases and V 3 bases, and 14 bases lay outside the gene matches. Germline CDR1 and CDR2: LNHDA and SQIVND (reference sequence). Here the CDR3 reads CASSIGGGRGFPHEQYF. CDR3 DNA: TGTGCCAGTAGTATCGGCGGCGGGAGGGGCTTTCCCCACGAGCAGTACTTC.

The chain couples TRBV2 to TRBJ2-1, with D possibly being TRBD1 (5 bases). The CDR3 covers 15 residues. Per germline, CDR1 SNHLY and CDR2 FYNNEI. V shed 1 base and J shed 9 bases, with 16 bases lying between them. The DNA for the CDR3 is TGTGCCAGCAGTGAAGAGGCAGGGAAAGTAACTGAGCAGTTCTTC. This translates into CASSEEAGKVTEQFF.

V and J are TRBV29-1 and TRBJ2-4; D unresolved. The ends were cut back, 4 bases at V and 8 bases at J, with 12 bases in the middle. This CDR3 has 12 amino acids. The germline V gene has CDR1 SQVTM and CDR2 ANQGSEA. Written as DNA, the CDR3 is TGCAGCGTTGTATCCCCGGCGGACATTCAGTACTTC. Its protein product is CSVVSPADIQYF.

The chain links TRBV11-2 to TRBJ2-3, with TRBD1 matching over 9 bases. The trim removed 8 bases at V and 1 base at J, leaving 13 bases unmatched. The CDR3 runs 17 residues. From germline, CDR1 is SGHAT and CDR2 FQNNGV. The CDR3 bases are TGTGCCAGCTCCCCCCCGACAGGGGGGACAGGCACAGATACGCAGTATTTT. This encodes CASSPPTGGTGTDTQYF.

This chain connects TRBV5-4 to TRBJ2-3, with TRBD2 matching over 9 bases. The germline gives CDR1 SGHNT, CDR2 YYREEE (reference sequence). The CDR3 totals 17 residues. The junction had 12 bases not matched to a gene; V was cut back by 4 bases and J by 3 bases. CDR3 in amino acids: CASSIPEAGGPTDTQYF. CDR3 DNA: TGTGCCAGCAGCATTCCCGAGGCGGGAGGGCCAACAGATACGCAGTATTTT.